Below are 7 T cell receptor beta chains sequenced from a single sample in a study of T cells after yellow fever vaccination. TCRdb processed the 5' RACE reads anew with MiXCR; each CDR3 protein has one entry. The sample consists of some 290,000 distinct CDR3 sequences, over 8.5% of them appearing once. Here the sequenced sample was CD4+ T cells sorted from PBMCs, taken 45 days after the yellow fever booster vaccination. The origin of the receptors is a man in his late teens or twenties who received the YFV17D yellow fever vaccine.

This chain joins TRBV5-1 and TRBJ2-7, with 8 bases matching TRBD1. The V and J ends lost 2 bases and 5 bases, in that order; junction bases with no gene match: 9. The CDR3 loop spans 15 amino acids. Looked up from germline, CDR1 is SGHRS and CDR2 is YFSETQ. Here the CDR3 reads CASSFYPGQGDEQYV. The CDR3 coding sequence is TGCGCCAGCAGCTTCTACCCTGGACAGGGCGACGAGCAGTACGTC.

This chain connects TRBV23-1 to TRBJ2-5, with a weak D call TRBD1 (6 bases). TRBV23-1 is an ORF, with its function uncertain. The CDR3 totals 14 residues. The germline V and J ends were trimmed by 7 bases and 2 bases, with 14 bases remaining between them. CDR3 sequence (DNA): TGCGCCAGCACCCGTACAGGACAGCAAGAGACCCAGTACTTC. This sequence encodes CASTRTGQQETQYF.

This clonotype was observed many times. This chain connects TRBV12-3 or TRBV12-4 to TRBJ2-3, with TRBD2 matching over 7 bases. With V trimmed by 7 bases and J by 4 bases, 8 bases remained unmatched. This CDR3 has 14 amino acids. The CDR3 loop reads CASTSGKRADTQYF. CDR3 DNA: TGTGCCAGCACCAGCGGGAAACGTGCAGATACGCAGTATTTT.

V gene TRBV7-8 combines with J gene TRBJ2-2, with TRBD1 identical over 8 bases. V was clipped by 5 bases and J by 5 bases; unmatched bases: 7. The germline V gene has CDR1 SGHVS and CDR2 FQNEAQ. This CDR3 comprises 15 residues. DNA of the CDR3: TGTGCCAGCAGCCCACGGGACAGGAAGACCGGGGAGCTGTTTTTT. This codes for CASSPRDRKTGELFF.

There are many counts of this clonotype. The chain employs TRBV6-1 and TRBJ2-5, with D possibly matching TRBD2 (6 bases). Trimming removed 6 bases at V and 2 bases at J, with 10 bases between. Looked up from germline, CDR1 is MNHNS and CDR2 is SASEGT. CDR3 length equals 13 residues. The DNA for the CDR3 is TGTGCCAGCAGGCGGGGTCCGCAAGAGACCCAGTACTTC. It specifies CASRRGPQETQYF.

In this sample, this clonotype turned up a few times. This chain links TRBV5-4 with TRBJ2-3; 9 nucleotides match TRBD2. From germline, CDR1 is SGHNT and CDR2 YYREEE (reference sequence). The junction had 6 bases not matched to a gene; V was cut back by 1 base and J by 0 bases. The length of the CDR3 is 17 residues. Here the CDR3 reads CASSLKISGGSTDTQYF. In nucleotides, the CDR3 is TGTGCCAGCAGCTTGAAGATTAGCGGGGGTAGCACAGATACGCAGTATTTT.

CDR3 nucleotides: TGTGCCAGCAGAGGACCGGGGTATGGGACCCAGTACTTC. Its protein is CASRGPGYGTQYF. This rearrangement joins TRBV6-5 to TRBJ2-5; perhaps TRBD2 as D (5 bases). The V gene's germline CDR1 is MNHEY and CDR2 SVGAGI. The CDR3 is 13 residues long. Trimming cost V 6 bases and J 7 bases, with 15 bases left between them.